The rows below give T cell receptor beta chains drawn from one sample of a study of cytomegalovirus exposure and HLA in healthy donors. TCRdb keeps only in-frame clones here, not all; method: immunoSEQ multiplex PCR. The table includes about 200,000 clones, around 73% detected once. Material for sequencing was PBMCs. These receptors originate from a woman aged 25 to 39 in good health and CMV-seronegative. The CDR3 runs from the conserved cysteine through the conserved F or W. The D gene is left open where the match is weak. Some rows have no size entry. The others give once, few or many, or a class for an expanded clone.

NA,TRBJ2-1,TRBV6-4,NA,CASSERLVSEQFF,TGTGCCAGCAGTGAGAGACTAGTATCTGAGCAGTTCTTC
TRBD1,TRBJ2-1,TRBV6-1,few,CASSEAGGSHEQFF,TGTGCCAGCAGTGAGGCAGGGGGCTCCCATGAGCAGTTCTTC
NA,TRBJ1-4,TRBV19,few,CASSIGGGEKLFF,TGTGCCAGTAGTATAGGAGGCGGTGAAAAACTGTTTTTT
TRBD1,TRBJ1-1,TRBV18,NA,CASSPPSGGNTEAFF,TGTGCCAGCTCACCACCGTCAGGGGGGAACACTGAAGCTTTCTTT
NA,TRBJ2-4,TRBV13,NA,CASSLGQLLAKNIQYF,TGTGCCAGCAGCTTAGGACAGTTGCTAGCCAAAAACATTCAGTACTTC
NA,TRBJ2-7,TRBV6-1,few,CASALETRAWYEQYF,TGTGCCAGCGCACTTGAGACTAGAGCCTGGTACGAGCAGTACTTC
NA,TRBJ2-3,TRBV21-1,once,CASSKAPTGSFGRTDTQYF,TGTGCCAGCAGCAAAGCGCCGACAGGTAGCTTTGGGCGCACAGATACGCAGTATTTT
NA,TRBJ1-2,TRBV5-1,NA,CASSLGTGNYGYTF,TGCGCCAGCAGCTTGGGCACGGGTAACTATGGCTACACCTTC
TRBD2,TRBJ2-3,TRBV15,NA,CATSSSILAGGGEDTQYF,TGTGCCACCAGCAGTTCAATTCTAGCGGGAGGGGGGGAAGATACGCAGTATTTT
NA,TRBJ1-3,TRBV6-5,once,CASSYKGLSGNTIYF,TGTGCCAGCAGTTATAAGGGGCTCTCTGGAAACACCATATATTTT
TRBD2,TRBJ2-7,TRBV7-8,NA,CASSIAAAGAPHEQYF,TGTGCCAGCAGCATAGCGGCGGCGGGAGCCCCCCACGAGCAGTACTTC
NA,TRBJ2-2,TRBV5-1,NA,CASTSSPQAGELFF,TGCGCCAGCACCTCCTCCCCCCAGGCCGGGGAGCTGTTTTTT
TRBD1,TRBJ2-5,TRBV5-5,NA,CASSLDRGPETQYF,TGTGCCAGCAGCTTGGACAGGGGCCCAGAGACCCAGTACTTC
TRBD1,TRBJ2-7,TRBV18,NA,CASSPILGTGYTYEQYF,TGTGCCAGCTCACCAATACTCGGGACAGGCTATACCTACGAGCAGTACTTC
TRBD2,TRBJ2-1,TRBV10-3,once,CAISEQIAGSYNEQFF,TGTGCCATCAGTGAGCAGATAGCGGGCTCCTACAATGAGCAGTTCTTC
TRBD2,TRBJ2-5,TRBV5-5,NA,CASSLLAGGGETQYF,TGTGCCAGCAGCTTATTAGCGGGGGGGGGAGAGACCCAGTACTTC
TRBD1,TRBJ1-1,TRBV6-6,NA,CASSTGQGLTEAFF,TGTGCCAGCAGTACGGGACAGGGACTCACTGAAGCTTTCTTT
TRBD1,TRBJ2-3,TRBV6-6,NA,CASSPRGDRGRTQYF,TGTGCCAGCAGTCCCAGGGGGGACAGGGGGCGAACGCAGTATTTT
NA,TRBJ1-4,TRBV7-8,NA,CASSLVRARVNEKLFF,NA
NA,TRBJ1-1,TRBV6-1,NA,CASSEGKGFHTEAFF,TGTGCCAGCAGTGAAGGAAAGGGGTTTCACACTGAAGCTTTCTTT
TRBD2,TRBJ2-5,TRBV5-1,NA,CASSGRLAGHQETQYF,TGCGCCAGCAGCGGGAGACTAGCGGGGCACCAAGAGACCCAGTACTTC
NA,TRBJ2-2,TRBV9,NA,CASSGGQNTGELFF,TGTGCCAGCAGCGGTGGACAGAACACCGGGGAGCTGTTTTTT
TRBD1,TRBJ1-5,TRBV27,NA,CASSHQGVNQPQHF,TGTGCCAGCAGCCATCAGGGGGTCAATCAGCCCCAGCATTTT
TRBD2,TRBJ2-2,TRBV9,NA,CASSVAPGLAGGPGGELFF,TGTGCCAGCAGCGTAGCTCCGGGACTAGCGGGGGGGCCCGGCGGGGAGCTGTTTTTT
NA,TRBJ2-1,TRBV5-1,NA,CASSSQGNEQFF,TGCGCCAGCAGCTCGCAGGGCAATGAGCAGTTCTTC
NA,TRBJ2-4,TRBV11-3,NA,CASSYTPGDIQYF,TGTGCCAGCAGCTACACCCCCGGGGACATTCAGTACTTC
TRBD1,TRBJ2-4,TRBV4-2,few,CASSPGQGLQNIQYF,TGTGCCAGCAGTCCTGGACAGGGTCTCCAAAACATTCAGTACTTC
NA,TRBJ1-2,TRBV27,few,CASSLVSTATNYGYTF,TGTGCCAGCAGTCTCGTTTCGACAGCCACTAACTATGGCTACACCTTC
NA,TRBJ2-3,TRBV18,NA,CASSPPARSTDTQYF,TGTGCCAGCTCACCACCAGCCCGGAGTACAGATACGCAGTATTTT
NA,TRBJ2-7,TRBV28,NA,CASSFGDSYEQYF,TGTGCCAGCAGTTTTGGAGACTCCTACGAGCAGTACTTC
NA,TRBJ2-7,TRBV7-8,NA,CASSSEAGATYEQYF,TGTGCCAGCAGCTCCGAGGCGGGCGCTACCTACGAGCAGTACTTC
NA,TRBJ2-7,TRBV29-1,NA,CSVDITDEQYF,TGCAGCGTTGACATTACGGACGAGCAGTACTTC
TRBD1,TRBJ2-3,TRBV9,NA,CASSASDRIATDTQYF,TGTGCCAGCAGCGCCTCGGACAGGATAGCCACAGATACGCAGTATTTT
NA,TRBJ2-7,TRBV30,NA,CAWSVRSGYEQYF,TGTGCCTGGAGTGTCCGATCGGGTTACGAGCAGTACTTC
TRBD1,TRBJ1-2,TRBV13,NA,CASSPWDSRFYGYTF,TGTGCCAGCAGCCCATGGGACAGCCGCTTCTATGGCTACACCTTC
NA,TRBJ2-7,TRBV5-1,NA,CASSLVQGKGYEQYF,TGCGCCAGCAGCTTGGTACAGGGAAAAGGCTACGAGCAGTACTTC
NA,TRBJ2-1,TRBV6-4,NA,CASSLSAGLAYNEQFF,TGTGCCAGCAGTCTTTCCGCGGGGCTAGCCTACAATGAGCAGTTCTTC
NA,TRBJ2-1,TRBV19,once,CASSILGLNEQFF,TGTGCCAGTAGTATCTTGGGACTTAATGAGCAGTTCTTC
NA,TRBJ2-2,TRBV10-3,NA,CAISESREAAGELFF,TGTGCCATCAGTGAGTCACGGGAAGCAGCCGGGGAGCTGTTTTTT
NA,TRBJ2-5,TRBV7-2,NA,CASSFSSQETQYF,TGTGCCAGCAGCTTTTCTTCTCAAGAGACCCAGTACTTC
TRBD2,TRBJ2-3,TRBV15,NA,CATSGRGSTDTQYF,TGTGCCACCAGCGGGCGGGGGAGCACAGATACGCAGTATTTT